Listed here are 30 T cell receptor beta chains from one sample, sequenced in a study of T cells in Graves' hyperthyroidism and ophthalmopathy. From RNA transcripts, TCR beta CDR3 regions were amplified. First-round RT-PCR with HTBI primers amplified the TCR CDR3 region. TCRdb reprocessed the multiplex PCR reads with MiXCR, giving one entry per CDR3 protein. The sample comprises some 360,000 distinct CDR3 sequences, about 15% of which are singletons, and around 10% rests with the top ten. The sequenced sample was blood. The source is a woman aged 60-75 years with Graves' hyperthyroidism.

The chain joins TRBV7-9 to TRBJ2-1, with 8 bases that match TRBD2. The CDR3 covers 17 residues. Germline CDR1 is SEHNR and CDR2 is FQNEAQ (reference sequence). Trimming at V came to 1 base and at J to 9 bases, leaving 14 bases not matched to a gene. CDR3 region: CASSLDPLEAGATEQFF. The CDR3 DNA sequence: TGTGCCAGCAGCTTAGACCCCCTGGAAGCGGGAGCGACTGAGCAGTTCTTC. The whole variable domain, remainder taken from reference TRBV7-9 and TRBJ2-1, is DTGVSQNPRHKITKRGQNVTFRCDPISEHNRLYWYRQTLGQGPEFLTYFQNEAQLEKSRLLSDRFSAERPKGSFSTLEIQRTEQGDSAMYLCASSLDPLEAGATEQFFGPGTRLTVL.

V is TRBV15 and J is TRBJ1-1; D is unresolved. Germline V CDR1 and CDR2: LNHNV, YYDKDF (reference sequence). Trimming pared 1 base from V and 1 base from J, leaving 4 bases between. The CDR3 extends over 13 amino acids. The CDR3 DNA reads as TGTGCCACCAGCAGAGCGGGGAACACTGAAGCTTTCTTT. Its translation is CATSRAGNTEAFF.

This sequence joins TRBV5-1 and TRBJ2-7, with 14 bases aligning to TRBD2. CDR1 and CDR2 (germline): SGHRS, YFSETQ. CDR3 size: 16 residues. J gave up 7 bases and V 0 bases, and 6 bases lay outside the gene matches. CDR3 sequence (DNA): TGCGCCAGCAGCTTGGGACTAGCGGGAGGGCCCTCGGAGCAGTACTTC. Residues: CASSLGLAGGPSEQYF.

This clonotype was counted only a few times. This may be a read error, as it is one base from a much larger clone. This CDR3 fails to terminate in the conserved phenylalanine or tryptophan, so it likely reflects a read error. The chain uses TRBV12-3 or TRBV12-4 and TRBJ2-1; TRBD2 matches 8 bases. V was pared by 6 bases and J by 6 bases, with 1 base of the junction left unmatched. The CDR3 contains 12 residues. Here the CDR3 DNA reads TGTGCCAGCAGCGGGAGGGTCAATGAGCAGTTCTCC. It translates to CASSGRVNEQFS.

V is TRBV18 and J is TRBJ2-7, with 9 bases identical to TRBD2. CDR1 is KGHSH, CDR2 LQKENI, per germline. The V gene end was trimmed by 0 bases and the J gene end by 2 bases; junction bases not matched to a gene: 2. The CDR3 totals 15 residues. This CDR3 reads CASSPPASGAYEQYF. The CDR3 DNA sequence: TGTGCCAGCTCACCACCGGCTAGCGGGGCCTACGAGCAGTACTTC.

At least ten counts were recorded for this clonotype. The chain links TRBV7-3 to TRBJ2-3; D is unresolved. The V and J ends lost 5 bases and 6 bases respectively, with 12 bases between them. The germline V gene has CDR1 SGHTA and CDR2 FQGTGA. The CDR3 is 13 amino acids. CDR3 coding DNA: TGTGCCAGCAGCCCCGTCTTGGGGGATACGCAGTATTTT. Protein product: CASSPVLGDTQYF.

About this clonotype itself: A much larger clonotype is one base distant, so this may be a read error. This chain joins TRBV30 and TRBJ2-7; 7 bases line up with TRBD1. The V segment lost 5 bases and the J segment 2 bases; nucleotides outside the gene matches: 6. Germline V CDR1 and CDR2: GTSNPN, SVGIG (reference sequence). This CDR3 is 13 amino acids long. The DNA for the CDR3 is TGTGCCTGGCGACAGGGCCGCACCTACGAGCAGTACTTC. This gives the protein CAWRQGRTYEQYF. The full variable domain, with the rest looked up from reference TRBV30 and TRBJ2-7, is SQTIHQWPATLVQPVGSPLSLECTVEGTSNPNLYWYRQAAGRGLQLLFYSVGIGQISSEVPQNLSASRPQDRQFILSSKKLLLSDSGFYLCAWRQGRTYEQYFGPGTRLTVT.

The chain carries TRBV24-1 and TRBJ2-7, with TRBD2 matching 8 bases. The germline V gene encodes CDR1 KGHDR and CDR2 SFDVKD. The CDR3 has 15 amino acids. Trimming removed 2 bases from V and 3 bases from J; junction bases left unmatched: 5. CDR3 loop: CATSDSSGSSYEQYF. DNA for the CDR3: TGTGCCACCAGTGATTCGAGCGGGAGCAGCTACGAGCAGTACTTC.

The chain recombines TRBV27 with TRBJ1-1, with 8 bases that match TRBD1. Unmatched junction bases numbered 3, after V lost 7 bases and J lost 2 bases. The CDR3 has 13 residues. CDR1 and CDR2 from the germline V gene are MNHEY and SMNVEV (reference sequence). CDR3 bases: TGTGCCAGCACCGACAGGGGTAACACTGAAGCTTTCTTT. It yields the protein CASTDRGNTEAFF.

This clonotype showed up many times. The chain combines TRBV7-6 with TRBJ2-5, with D uncertain. The V end was cut by 3 bases, the J end by 6 bases, with 14 bases between. Germline V gives CDR1 SGHVS, CDR2 FNYEAQ. This CDR3 has 14 amino acids. DNA of the CDR3: TGTGCCAGCAGCTTTTCGCCGACCCGCCAGACCCAGTACTTC. This codes for CASSFSPTRQTQYF. Drawing the rest from reference TRBV7-6 and TRBJ2-5, the complete variable domain is GAGVSQSPRYKVTKRGQDVALRCDPISGHVSLYWYRQALGQGPEFLTYFNYEAQQDKSGLPNDRFSAERPEGSISTLTIQRTEQRDSAMYRCASSFSPTRQTQYFGPGTRLLVL.

This clonotype appeared many times. The genes are TRBV28 and TRBJ2-3; 10 nucleotides align to TRBD2. Per germline, CDR1 MDHEN and CDR2 SYDVKM. J gave up 4 bases and V 6 bases, and 10 bases lay outside the gene matches. This CDR3 is 16 amino acids long. The CDR3 coding sequence is TGTGCCAGCAGCTCCTTCGCAGCGGGAGGGGCAGATACGCAGTATTTT. Its translation is CASSSFAAGGADTQYF. Full variable domain (remainder filled in from reference TRBV28 and TRBJ2-3): DVKVTQSSRYLVKRTGEKVFLECVQDMDHENMFWYRQDPGLGLRLIYFSYDVKMKEKGDIPEGYSVSREKKERFSLILESASTNQTSMYLCASSSFAAGGADTQYFGPGTRLTVL.

Ten or more counts support this clonotype. The chain uses TRBV28 and TRBJ2-7, with D unclear. Trimming stripped 8 bases from V and 1 base from J, with 6 bases between. The CDR3 loop spans 11 amino acids. CDR1 and CDR2 (germline): MDHEN, SYDVKM. The CDR3 nucleotides are TGTGCCAGCGCAGAATCCTACGAGCAGTACTTC. Translated: CASAESYEQYF. Supplemented by reference TRBV28 and TRBJ2-7, the full variable domain reads DVKVTQSSRYLVKRTGEKVFLECVQDMDHENMFWYRQDPGLGLRLIYFSYDVKMKEKGDIPEGYSVSREKKERFSLILESASTNQTSMYLCASAESYEQYFGPGTRLTVT.

This clonotype was seen ten or more times. The gene calls are TRBV5-1 and TRBJ2-7; weak D call: TRBD2 (5 bases). The V end lost 3 bases, the J end lost 0 bases, and 7 bases lay between the germline ends. The germline V gene has CDR1 SGHRS and CDR2 YFSETQ. The CDR3 sequence is 13 residues long. CDR3 in DNA: TGCGCCAGCAGCTCCCGGGACTCCTACGAGCAGTACTTC. Protein sequence: CASSSRDSYEQYF.

Regarding this clonotype: An end of the junction differs from the germline gene, which may be a read error. V gene TRBV20-1 combines with J gene TRBJ2-7; 8 nucleotides align to TRBD2. Germline CDR1 and CDR2: DFQATT and SNEGSKA (reference sequence). The CDR3 has 14 residues. CDR3 in DNA: TGCAGTGCTAGAGGTCCTAGCGGGTCCTGCGAGCAGTACTTC. This gives the protein CSARGPSGSCEQYF.

This clonotype was observed a handful of times. The chain's CDR3 is CASSGANSGNTIYF. CDR3 nucleotides: TGCGCCAGCAGCGGGGCCAACTCTGGAAACACCATATATTTT. V and J are TRBV5-1 and TRBJ1-3; a weak D match, TRBD1 (5 bases). The germline gives CDR1 SGHRS, CDR2 YFSETQ. The CDR3 is 14 amino acids. Trimming took 4 bases from V and 0 from J, leaving 8 bases between them.

In its sample, this clonotype was seen many times. The gene calls are TRBV12-3 or TRBV12-4 and TRBJ2-7; 9 nucleotides align to TRBD1. The length of the CDR3 is 14 residues. The V and J ends lost 6 bases and 2 bases, in that order; junction bases with no gene match: 5. For the CDR3, the DNA is TGTGCCAGCAGGGCCGGGACAGGGCCCTACGAGCAGTACTTC. Protein product: CASRAGTGPYEQYF.

This clonotype occurred many times. The rearrangement uses TRBV7-8 and TRBJ2-5; 9 bases align to TRBD1. J was trimmed by 3 bases and V by 11 bases; bases with no gene match: 4. The CDR3 spans 12 residues. The germline CDR1 and CDR2 sequences are SGHVS and FQNEAQ. CDR3 DNA sequence: TGTGCCGAAGGGGACAGGGAAGAGACCCAGTACTTC. Protein: CAEGDREETQYF.

This clonotype was counted many times. The chain has TRBV3-1 and TRBJ1-2; D gene ambiguous. Germline CDR1 and CDR2: LGHDT and YNNKEL (reference sequence). Trimming removed 8 bases from V and 2 bases from J, with 15 bases in between. There are 14 residues in the CDR3. The CDR3 region is CASSKGSRNYGYTF. CDR3 sequence (DNA): TGTGCCAGCTCCAAAGGAAGCCGCAACTATGGCTACACCTTC.

This clonotype was detected ten times or more. This chain connects TRBV30 to TRBJ2-1; D call uncertain. V dropped 0 bases and J dropped 2 bases, with 8 bases sitting between them. Looked up from germline, CDR1 is GTSNPN and CDR2 is SVGIG (reference sequence). The CDR3 is 14 residues long. The CDR3 sequence: CAWSVPGTYNEQFF. Written as DNA, the CDR3 is TGTGCCTGGAGTGTACCTGGTACCTACAATGAGCAGTTCTTC. The full variable domain, rest sourced from reference TRBV30 and TRBJ2-1, is SQTIHQWPATLVQPVGSPLSLECTVEGTSNPNLYWYRQAAGRGLQLLFYSVGIGQISSEVPQNLSASRPQDRQFILSSKKLLLSDSGFYLCAWSVPGTYNEQFFGPGTRLTVL.

The chain carries TRBV12-3 or TRBV12-4 and TRBJ2-1; 8 bases are a match to TRBD2. The CDR3 spans 13 residues. V dropped 4 bases and J dropped 9; count of bases not matched to a gene: 5. CDR3: CASSSRREAEQFF. The CDR3 bases are TGTGCCAGCAGTTCTAGGCGGGAGGCTGAGCAGTTCTTC.

Only a few counts were recorded for this clonotype. The chain couples TRBV27 to TRBJ1-4, with a weak D call TRBD1 (5 bases). Germline loops: CDR1 MNHEY, CDR2 SMNVEV (reference sequence). The CDR3 runs to 14 residues. The germline V and J ends were trimmed by 0 bases and 6 bases, with 8 bases remaining between them. CDR3 sequence reads: CASSLSSGYEKLFF. The CDR3 DNA follows: TGTGCCAGCAGTTTATCGTCAGGGTATGAAAAACTGTTTTTT.

This clonotype was seen repeatedly, ten times or more. V and J are TRBV28 and TRBJ2-7; possibly TRBD2 for D (6 bases). V dropped 5 bases and J dropped 5 bases, with 19 bases sitting between them. The CDR3 contains 15 residues. Germline CDR1 reads MDHEN; CDR2 reads SYDVKM. CDR3 in amino acids: CASSIDPGRKDEQYF. In DNA form, the CDR3 reads TGTGCCAGCAGTATCGACCCAGGGAGGAAAGACGAGCAGTACTTC.

This clonotype was seen repeatedly, ten times or more. The V call is TRBV12-3 or TRBV12-4, the J call TRBJ2-2; D is undetermined. CDR3 length: 15 residues. Trimming removed 5 bases at V and 5 bases at J, with 15 bases between. The CDR3 DNA reads TGTGCCAGCAGTCCAGGCGGATCAAGGACCGGGGAGCTGTTTTTT. Its protein is CASSPGGSRTGELFF.

This clonotype was recorded many times. This chain joins TRBV7-3 and TRBJ2-1; 14 positions match TRBD2. The CDR3 spans 18 residues. The V gene end was trimmed by 5 bases and the J gene end by 6 bases; junction bases not matched to a gene: 12. CDR1 is SGHTA and CDR2 is FQGTGA in the germline V gene. CDR3 sequence reads: CASSLVGLAGALGNEQFF. CDR3 nucleotides: TGTGCCAGCAGCCTAGTGGGACTAGCGGGGGCCCTAGGCAATGAGCAGTTCTTC.

There are many counts of this clonotype. The chain has TRBV20-1 and TRBJ1-2; 11 nucleotides agree with TRBD1. Losses at the gene ends were 5 bases for V and 11 bases for J; bases not matched to a gene: 7. Germline V lookup: CDR1 DFQATT, CDR2 SNEGSKA (reference sequence). The CDR3 has 12 residues. Written as DNA, the CDR3 is TGCAGTGCTGGAGGACAGGGGGCTGTGTACACCTTC. Protein: CSAGGQGAVYTF.

This clonotype was counted between two and nine times. The chain is built from TRBV7-2 and TRBJ2-5, with D possibly TRBD2 on 6 matching bases. From germline, CDR1 is SGHTA and CDR2 FQGNSA. The CDR3 has 15 amino acids. V was trimmed by 3 bases and J by 2 bases, leaving 13 bases between them. CDR3 in amino acids: CASSFYSGPQETQYF. Written as DNA, the CDR3 is TGTGCCAGCAGCTTTTATAGCGGACCGCAAGAGACCCAGTACTTC.

This clonotype was seen many times. This chain connects TRBV28 to TRBJ1-5; possible D gene TRBD1, 6 bases. The V gene lost 6 bases and the J gene lost 6 bases, with 15 bases spanning the gap. The germline V gene has CDR1 MDHEN and CDR2 SYDVKM. The length of the CDR3 is 14 residues. The CDR3 DNA is TGTGCCAGCAGAACGTCGGGGGGCGGTCAGCCCCAGCATTTT. Residues: CASRTSGGGQPQHF.

This chain links TRBV7-9 with TRBJ2-5, with D hard to call. The V and J ends lost 3 bases and 2 bases respectively, with 10 bases between them. From germline, CDR1 is SEHNR and CDR2 FQNEAQ (reference sequence). The CDR3 loop spans 14 amino acids. The CDR3 nucleotides are TGTGCCAGCAGCTTTGTTACAGCGCAAGAGACCCAGTACTTC. This translates into CASSFVTAQETQYF.

This clonotype has only a few counts. This chain links TRBV4-1 with TRBJ1-1; D gene unclear. The CDR3 runs 13 residues. V lost 1 base and J lost 5, with 8 bases in between. Germline-derived CDR1 and CDR2 are MGHRA and YSYEKL. CDR3 DNA: TGCGCCAGCAGCCAAGCCAAGGTAACTGAAGCTTTCTTT. It translates to CASSQAKVTEAFF.

This clonotype was recorded a few times. The chain recombines TRBV6-1 with TRBJ1-1; no definite D call. This CDR3 spans 14 amino acids. CDR1 is MNHNS and CDR2 is SASEGT in the germline V gene. V was clipped by 3 bases and J by 3 bases, with 11 bases between them. CDR3 sequence reads: CASSDGPWDTEAFF. DNA for the CDR3: TGTGCCAGCAGTGATGGCCCTTGGGACACTGAAGCTTTCTTT.